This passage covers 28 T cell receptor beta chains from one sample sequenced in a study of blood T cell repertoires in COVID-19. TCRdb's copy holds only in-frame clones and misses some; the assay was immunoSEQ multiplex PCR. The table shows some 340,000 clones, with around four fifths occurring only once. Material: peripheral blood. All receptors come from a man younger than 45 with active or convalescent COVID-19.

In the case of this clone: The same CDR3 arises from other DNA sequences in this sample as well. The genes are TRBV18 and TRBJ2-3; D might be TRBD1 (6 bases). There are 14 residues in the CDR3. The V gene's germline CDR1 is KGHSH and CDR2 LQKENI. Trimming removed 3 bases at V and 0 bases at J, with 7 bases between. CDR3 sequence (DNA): TGTGCCAGCTCACCGGACAGTAGCACAGATACGCAGTATTTT. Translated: CASSPDSSTDTQYF.

The CDR3 region is CASSSTGLAQYF. DNA for the CDR3: TGTGCCAGCAGTTCCACAGGGTTAGCGCAGTACTTC. The V call is TRBV12-3 or TRBV12-4, the J call TRBJ2-7, with a weak D call TRBD1 (6 bases). The V and J ends lost 4 bases and 9 bases respectively, with 13 bases between them. The CDR3 runs to 12 residues.

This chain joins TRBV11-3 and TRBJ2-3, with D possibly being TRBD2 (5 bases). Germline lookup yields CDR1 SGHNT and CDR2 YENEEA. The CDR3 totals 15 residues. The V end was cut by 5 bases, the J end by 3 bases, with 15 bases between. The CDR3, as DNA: TGTGCCAGCAGCCCACTCCCGGGAACGACAGATACGCAGTATTTT. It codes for CASSPLPGTTDTQYF.

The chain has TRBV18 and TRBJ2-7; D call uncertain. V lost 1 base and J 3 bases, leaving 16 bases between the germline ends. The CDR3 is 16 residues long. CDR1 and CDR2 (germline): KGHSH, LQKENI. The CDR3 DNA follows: TGTGCCAGCTCACCACTCGAACGCCCCGGGTTCTACGAGCAGTACTTC. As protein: CASSPLERPGFYEQYF.

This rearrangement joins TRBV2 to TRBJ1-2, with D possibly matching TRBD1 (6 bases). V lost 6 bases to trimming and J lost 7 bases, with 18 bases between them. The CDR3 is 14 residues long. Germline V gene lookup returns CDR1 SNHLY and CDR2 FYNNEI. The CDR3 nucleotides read TGTGCCAGCAGCGAACAGGGTGGGGTCGGTGGCTACACCTTC. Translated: CASSEQGGVGGYTF.

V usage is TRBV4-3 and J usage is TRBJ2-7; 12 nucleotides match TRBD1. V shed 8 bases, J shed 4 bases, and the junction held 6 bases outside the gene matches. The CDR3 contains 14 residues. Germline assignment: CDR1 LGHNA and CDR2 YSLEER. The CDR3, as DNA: TGCGCCAGCGCGCGGGACAGGGGGCCATACGAGCAGTACTTC. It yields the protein CASARDRGPYEQYF.

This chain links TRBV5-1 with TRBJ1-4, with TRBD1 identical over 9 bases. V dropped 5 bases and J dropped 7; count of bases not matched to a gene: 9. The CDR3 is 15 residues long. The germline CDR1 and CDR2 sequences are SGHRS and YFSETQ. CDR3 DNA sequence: TGCGCCAGCAGTACCGGGACAGGGCTGTCTGAAAAACTGTTTTTT. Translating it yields CASSTGTGLSEKLFF.

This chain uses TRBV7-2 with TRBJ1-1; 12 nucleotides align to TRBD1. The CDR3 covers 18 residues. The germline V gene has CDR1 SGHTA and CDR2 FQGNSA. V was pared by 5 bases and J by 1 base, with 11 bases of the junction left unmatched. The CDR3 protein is CASSAGLGTGGRNTEAFF. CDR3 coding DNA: TGTGCCAGCAGCGCAGGATTAGGGACAGGGGGCCGGAACACTGAAGCTTTCTTT.

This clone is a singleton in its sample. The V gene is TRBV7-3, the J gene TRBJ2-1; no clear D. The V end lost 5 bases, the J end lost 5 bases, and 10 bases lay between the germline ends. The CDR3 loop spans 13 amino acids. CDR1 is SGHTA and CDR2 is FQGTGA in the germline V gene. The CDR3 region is CASSSDENNEQFF. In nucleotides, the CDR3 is TGTGCCAGCAGCAGCGACGAAAACAATGAGCAGTTCTTC.

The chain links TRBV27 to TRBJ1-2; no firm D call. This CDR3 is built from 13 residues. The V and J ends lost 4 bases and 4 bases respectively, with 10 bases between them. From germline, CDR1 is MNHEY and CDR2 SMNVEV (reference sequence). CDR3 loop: CASSSPTFYGYTF. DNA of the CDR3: TGTGCCAGCAGTTCCCCGACATTCTATGGCTACACCTTC.

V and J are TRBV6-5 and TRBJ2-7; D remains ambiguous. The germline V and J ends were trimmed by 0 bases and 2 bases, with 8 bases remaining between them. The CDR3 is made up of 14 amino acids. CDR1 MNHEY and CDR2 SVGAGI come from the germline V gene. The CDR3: CASSYSYSTYEQYF. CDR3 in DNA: TGTGCCAGCAGTTACTCGTACAGTACCTACGAGCAGTACTTC.

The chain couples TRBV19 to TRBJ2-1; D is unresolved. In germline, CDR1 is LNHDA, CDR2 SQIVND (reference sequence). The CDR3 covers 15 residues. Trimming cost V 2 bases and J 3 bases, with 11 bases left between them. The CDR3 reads CASSITRYGYNEQFF. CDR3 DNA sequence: TGTGCCAGTAGTATAACTCGATATGGCTACAATGAGCAGTTCTTC.

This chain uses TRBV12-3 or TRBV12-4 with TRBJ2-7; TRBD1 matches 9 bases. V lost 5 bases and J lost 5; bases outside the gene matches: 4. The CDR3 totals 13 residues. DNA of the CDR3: TGTGCCAGCAGTCGGACAGGGGAGGACGAGCAGTACTTC. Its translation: CASSRTGEDEQYF.

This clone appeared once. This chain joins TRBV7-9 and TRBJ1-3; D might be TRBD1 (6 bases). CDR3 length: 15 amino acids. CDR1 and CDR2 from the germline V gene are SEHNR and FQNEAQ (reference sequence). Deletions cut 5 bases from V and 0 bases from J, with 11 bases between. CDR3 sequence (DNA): TGTGCCAGCAGCCAAGGACAGTACTCTGGAAACACCATATATTTT. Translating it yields CASSQGQYSGNTIYF.

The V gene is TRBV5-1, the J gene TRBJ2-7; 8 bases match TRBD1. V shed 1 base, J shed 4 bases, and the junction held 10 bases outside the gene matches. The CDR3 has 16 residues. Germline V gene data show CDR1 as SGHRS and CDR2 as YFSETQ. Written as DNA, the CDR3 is TGCGCCAGCAGCTTGTCCGATGACAGGGGAAGGTACGAGCAGTACTTC. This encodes CASSLSDDRGRYEQYF.

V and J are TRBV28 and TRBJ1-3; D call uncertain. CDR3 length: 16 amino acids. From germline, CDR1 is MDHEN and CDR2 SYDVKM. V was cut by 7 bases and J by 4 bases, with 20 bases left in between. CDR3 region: CASIPGSDTRGNTIYF. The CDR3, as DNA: TGTGCCAGCATCCCCGGGTCAGATACAAGGGGAAACACCATATATTTT. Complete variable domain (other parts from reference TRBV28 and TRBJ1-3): DVKVTQSSRYLVKRTGEKVFLECVQDMDHENMFWYRQDPGLGLRLIYFSYDVKMKEKGDIPEGYSVSREKKERFSLILESASTNQTSMYLCASIPGSDTRGNTIYFGEGSWLTVV.

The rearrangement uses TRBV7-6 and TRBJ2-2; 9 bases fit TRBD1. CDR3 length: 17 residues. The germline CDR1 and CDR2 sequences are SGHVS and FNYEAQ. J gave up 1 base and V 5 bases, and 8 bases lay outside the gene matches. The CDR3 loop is CASSAQRTGENTGELFF. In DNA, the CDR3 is TGTGCCAGCAGCGCCCAGAGGACAGGGGAGAACACCGGGGAGCTGTTTTTT.

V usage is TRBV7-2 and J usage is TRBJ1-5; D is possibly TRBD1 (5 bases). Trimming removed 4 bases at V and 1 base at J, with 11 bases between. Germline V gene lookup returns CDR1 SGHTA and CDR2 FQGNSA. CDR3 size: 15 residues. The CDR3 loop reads CASSSQGRSNQPQHF. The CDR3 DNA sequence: TGTGCCAGCAGCTCCCAGGGTAGGAGCAATCAGCCCCAGCATTTT.

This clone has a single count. The CDR3 region has the DNA TGTGCCAGCAGAGACGGACTAGCGGGGCCCAGTGAGCAGTTCTTC. Translated, it gives CASRDGLAGPSEQFF. The chain employs TRBV28 and TRBJ2-1; 12 nucleotides line up with TRBD2. CDR1 and CDR2 from the germline V gene are MDHEN and SYDVKM. Trimming at V came to 6 bases and at J to 9 bases, leaving 9 bases not matched to a gene. The CDR3 runs 15 residues.

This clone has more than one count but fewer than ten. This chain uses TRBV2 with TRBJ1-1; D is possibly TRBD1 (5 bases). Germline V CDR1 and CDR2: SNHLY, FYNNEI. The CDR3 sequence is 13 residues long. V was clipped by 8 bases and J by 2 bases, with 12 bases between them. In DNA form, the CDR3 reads TGTGCCAGCTGGGTCAGGGTAAACACTGAAGCTTTCTTT. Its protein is CASWVRVNTEAFF.

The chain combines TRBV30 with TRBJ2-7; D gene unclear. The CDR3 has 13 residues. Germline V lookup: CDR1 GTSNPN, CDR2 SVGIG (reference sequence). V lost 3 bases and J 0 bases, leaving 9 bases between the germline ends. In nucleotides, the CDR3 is TGTGCCTGGAGAAGAGTAGACTCCTACGAGCAGTACTTC. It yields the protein CAWRRVDSYEQYF.

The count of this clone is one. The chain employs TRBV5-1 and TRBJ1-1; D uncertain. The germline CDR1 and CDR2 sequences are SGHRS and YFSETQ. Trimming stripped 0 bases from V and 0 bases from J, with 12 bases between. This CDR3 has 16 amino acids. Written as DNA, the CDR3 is TGCGCCAGCAGCTTGGTAGGGCGGGGAATGAACACTGAAGCTTTCTTT. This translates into CASSLVGRGMNTEAFF. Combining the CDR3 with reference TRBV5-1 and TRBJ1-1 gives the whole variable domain KAGVTQTPRYLIKTRGQQVTLSCSPISGHRSVSWYQQTPGQGLQFLFEYFSETQRNKGNFPGRFSGRQFSNSRSEMNVSTLELGDSALYLCASSLVGRGMNTEAFFGQGTRLTVV.

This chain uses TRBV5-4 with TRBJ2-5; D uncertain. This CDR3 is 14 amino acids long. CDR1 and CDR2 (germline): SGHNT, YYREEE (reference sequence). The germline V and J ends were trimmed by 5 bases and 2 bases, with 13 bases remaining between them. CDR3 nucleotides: TGTGCCAGCAGTTCAGAACTACCACAAGAGACCCAGTACTTC. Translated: CASSSELPQETQYF.

For the CDR3, the DNA is TGTGCCAGCAGCCCGGACAGGGTTTGGGAGACCCAGTACTTC. Protein sequence: CASSPDRVWETQYF. The V and J genes are TRBV4-2 and TRBJ2-5; 8 bases fit TRBD1. J lost 5 bases, V lost 4 bases, and 6 bases had no gene match. The CDR3 is 14 residues long. Germline V gives CDR1 LGHNA, CDR2 YNFKEQ.

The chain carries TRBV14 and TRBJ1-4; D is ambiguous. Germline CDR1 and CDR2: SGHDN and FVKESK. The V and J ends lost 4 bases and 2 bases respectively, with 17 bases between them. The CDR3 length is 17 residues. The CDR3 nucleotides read TGTGCCAGCAGCCTTCGGTCTACCGGGGATACTAATGAAAAACTGTTTTTT. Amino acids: CASSLRSTGDTNEKLFF.

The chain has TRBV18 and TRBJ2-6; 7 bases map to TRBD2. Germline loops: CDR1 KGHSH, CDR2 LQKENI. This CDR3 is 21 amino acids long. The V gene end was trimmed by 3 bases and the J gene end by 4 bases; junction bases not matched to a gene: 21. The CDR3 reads CASSPLPVPKRGGLGANVLTF. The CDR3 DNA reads TGTGCCAGCTCACCCCTCCCGGTACCCAAGAGGGGAGGGCTCGGGGCCAACGTCCTGACTTTC. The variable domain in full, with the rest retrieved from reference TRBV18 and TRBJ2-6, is NAGVMQNPRHLVRRRGQEARLRCSPMKGHSHVYWYRQLPEEGLKFMVYLQKENIIDESGMPKERFSAEFPKEGPSILRIQQVVRGDSAAYFCASSPLPVPKRGGLGANVLTFGAGSRLTVL.

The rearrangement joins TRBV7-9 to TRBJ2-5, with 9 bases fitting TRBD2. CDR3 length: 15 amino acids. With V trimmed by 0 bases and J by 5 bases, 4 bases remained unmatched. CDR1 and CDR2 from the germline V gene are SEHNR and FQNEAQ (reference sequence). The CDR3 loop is CASSLAPSGTETQYF. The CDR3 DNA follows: TGTGCCAGCAGCTTAGCTCCTAGCGGGACGGAGACCCAGTACTTC.

The CDR3 DNA reads TGTGCCAGCAGCTTAGAACTAGCGAGAGATACGCAGTATTTT. Translation gives CASSLELARDTQYF. The chain joins TRBV11-3 to TRBJ2-3, with 7 bases aligning to TRBD2. J gave up 5 bases and V 0 bases, and 2 bases lay outside the gene matches. Germline V gene sequence: CDR1 SGHNT, CDR2 YENEEA. This CDR3 comprises 14 residues.